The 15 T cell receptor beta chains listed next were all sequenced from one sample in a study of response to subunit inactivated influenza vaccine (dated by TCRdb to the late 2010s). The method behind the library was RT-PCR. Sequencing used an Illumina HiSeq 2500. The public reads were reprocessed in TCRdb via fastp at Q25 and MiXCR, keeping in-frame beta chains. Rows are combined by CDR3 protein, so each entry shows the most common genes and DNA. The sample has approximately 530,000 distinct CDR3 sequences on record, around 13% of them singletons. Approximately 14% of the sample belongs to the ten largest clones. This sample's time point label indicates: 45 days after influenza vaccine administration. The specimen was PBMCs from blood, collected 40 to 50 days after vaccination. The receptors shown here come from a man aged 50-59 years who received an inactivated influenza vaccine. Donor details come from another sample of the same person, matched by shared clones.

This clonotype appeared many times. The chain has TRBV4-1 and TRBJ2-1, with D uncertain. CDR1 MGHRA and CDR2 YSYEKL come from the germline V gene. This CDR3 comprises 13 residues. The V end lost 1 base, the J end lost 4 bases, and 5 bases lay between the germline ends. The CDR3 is CASSQVGYNEQFF. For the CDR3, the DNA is TGCGCCAGCAGCCAAGTGGGGTACAATGAGCAGTTCTTC.

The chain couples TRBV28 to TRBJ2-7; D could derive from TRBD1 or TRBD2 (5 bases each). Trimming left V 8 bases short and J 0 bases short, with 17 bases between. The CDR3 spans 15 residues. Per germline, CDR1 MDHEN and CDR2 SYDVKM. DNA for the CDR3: TGTGCCAGCGGGACGGGCAGGTTTTTCTCCTACGAGCAGTACTTC. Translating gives CASGTGRFFSYEQYF.

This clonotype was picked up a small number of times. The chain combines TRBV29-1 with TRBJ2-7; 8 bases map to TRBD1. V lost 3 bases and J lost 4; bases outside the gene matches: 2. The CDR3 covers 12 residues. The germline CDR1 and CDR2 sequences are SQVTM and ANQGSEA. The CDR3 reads CSVDQGAYEQYF. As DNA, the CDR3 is TGCAGCGTTGACCAGGGGGCTTACGAGCAGTACTTC.

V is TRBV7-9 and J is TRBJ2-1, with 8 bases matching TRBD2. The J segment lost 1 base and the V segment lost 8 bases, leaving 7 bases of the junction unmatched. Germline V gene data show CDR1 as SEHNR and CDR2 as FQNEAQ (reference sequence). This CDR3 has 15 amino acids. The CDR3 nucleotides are TGTGCCAGCGACGCGGGAGGACGATCCTACAATGAGCAGTTCTTC. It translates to CASDAGGRSYNEQFF.

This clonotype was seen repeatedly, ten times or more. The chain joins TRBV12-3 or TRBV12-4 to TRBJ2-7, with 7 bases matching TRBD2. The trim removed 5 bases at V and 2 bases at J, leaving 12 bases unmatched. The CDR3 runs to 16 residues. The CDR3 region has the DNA TGTGCCAGCAGTCCCCACGGAAGACTAGCTGCCTACGAGCAGTACTTC. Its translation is CASSPHGRLAAYEQYF.

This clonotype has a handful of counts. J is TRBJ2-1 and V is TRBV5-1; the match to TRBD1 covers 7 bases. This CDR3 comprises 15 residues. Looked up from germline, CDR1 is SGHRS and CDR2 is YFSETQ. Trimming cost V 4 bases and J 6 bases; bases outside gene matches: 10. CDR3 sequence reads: CASSGGRGNVNEQFF. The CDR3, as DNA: TGCGCCAGCAGCGGCGGCAGGGGGAACGTCAATGAGCAGTTCTTC.

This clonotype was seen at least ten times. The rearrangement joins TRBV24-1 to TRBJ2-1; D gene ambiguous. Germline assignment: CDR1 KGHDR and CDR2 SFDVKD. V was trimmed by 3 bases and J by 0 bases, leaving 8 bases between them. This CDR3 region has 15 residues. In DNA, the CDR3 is TGTGCCACCAGTGATCTCCCCGACTCCTACAATGAGCAGTTCTTC. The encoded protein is CATSDLPDSYNEQFF.

CDR3 sequence reads: CASSSGFADTQYF. The CDR3 DNA is TGTGCCAGCAGCTCGGGATTTGCGGATACGCAGTATTTT. The chain carries TRBV7-3 and TRBJ2-3; maybe TRBD2 (5 bases). Trimming removed 4 bases from V and 6 bases from J, with 11 bases in between. This CDR3 comprises 13 residues. Germline-derived CDR1 and CDR2 are SGHTA and FQGTGA. The variable domain in full, with the rest retrieved from reference TRBV7-3 and TRBJ2-3, is GAGVSQTPSNKVTEKGKYVELRCDPISGHTALYWYRQSLGQGPEFLIYFQGTGAADDSGLPNDRFFAVRPEGSVSTLKIQRTERGDSAVYLCASSSGFADTQYFGPGTRLTVL.

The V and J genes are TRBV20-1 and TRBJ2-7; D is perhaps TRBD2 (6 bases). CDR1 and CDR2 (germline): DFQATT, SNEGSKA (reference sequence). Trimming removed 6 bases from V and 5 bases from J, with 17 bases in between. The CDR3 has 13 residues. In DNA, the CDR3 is TGCAGTGCCCGGGGGTCCGTCGACAACGAGCAGTACTTC. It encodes CSARGSVDNEQYF.

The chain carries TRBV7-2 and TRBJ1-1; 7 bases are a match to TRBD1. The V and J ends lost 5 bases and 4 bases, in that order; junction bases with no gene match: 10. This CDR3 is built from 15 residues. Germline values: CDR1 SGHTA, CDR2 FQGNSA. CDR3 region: CASSGDRVGGTEAFF. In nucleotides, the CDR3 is TGTGCCAGCAGCGGCGACAGGGTAGGGGGCACTGAAGCTTTCTTT.

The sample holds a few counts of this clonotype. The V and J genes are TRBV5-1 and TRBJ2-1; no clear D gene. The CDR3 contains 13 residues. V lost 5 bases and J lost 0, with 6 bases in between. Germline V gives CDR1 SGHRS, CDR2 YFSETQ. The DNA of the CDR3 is TGCGCCAGCAGACACACCTCCTACAATGAGCAGTTCTTC. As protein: CASRHTSYNEQFF.

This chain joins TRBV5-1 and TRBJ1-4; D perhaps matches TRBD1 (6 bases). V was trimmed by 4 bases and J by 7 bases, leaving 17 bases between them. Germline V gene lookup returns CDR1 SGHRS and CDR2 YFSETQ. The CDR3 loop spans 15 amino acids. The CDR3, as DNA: TGCGCCAGCAGCGAAGCAGGGGCTCTAGGTGAAAAACTGTTTTTT. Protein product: CASSEAGALGEKLFF.

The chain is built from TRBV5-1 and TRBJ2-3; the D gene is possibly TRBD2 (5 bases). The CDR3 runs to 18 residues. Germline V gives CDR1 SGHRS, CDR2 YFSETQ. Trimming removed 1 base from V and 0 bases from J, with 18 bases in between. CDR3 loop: CASSLSGRRPISTDTQYF. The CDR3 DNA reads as TGCGCCAGCAGCTTGAGTGGGAGACGGCCTATAAGCACAGATACGCAGTATTTT. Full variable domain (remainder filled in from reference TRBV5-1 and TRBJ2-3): KAGVTQTPRYLIKTRGQQVTLSCSPISGHRSVSWYQQTPGQGLQFLFEYFSETQRNKGNFPGRFSGRQFSNSRSEMNVSTLELGDSALYLCASSLSGRRPISTDTQYFGPGTRLTVL.

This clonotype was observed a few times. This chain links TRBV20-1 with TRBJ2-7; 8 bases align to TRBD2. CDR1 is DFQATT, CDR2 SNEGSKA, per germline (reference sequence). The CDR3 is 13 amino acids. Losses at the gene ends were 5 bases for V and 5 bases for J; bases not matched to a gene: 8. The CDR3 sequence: CSAWTGTSNEQYF. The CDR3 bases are TGCAGTGCTTGGACCGGGACTAGTAACGAGCAGTACTTC.

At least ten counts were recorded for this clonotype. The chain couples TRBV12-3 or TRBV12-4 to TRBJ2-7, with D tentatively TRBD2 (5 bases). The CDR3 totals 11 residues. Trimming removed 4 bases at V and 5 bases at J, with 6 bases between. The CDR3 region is CASSSRDEQYF. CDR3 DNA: TGTGCCAGCAGTTCGAGGGACGAGCAGTACTTC.